Described below is a single T cell receptor beta chain sequence and its context. Antigen specificity is unknown. CDR1 SGHRS and CDR2 YFSETQ come from the germline V gene. The CDR3 is 13 residues long. TCRdb re-called the 5' RACE reads, yielding one record per CDR3 amino acid sequence without DNA. Its listing shows around 400,000 distinct CDR3 sequences. These data are taken from a study of monozygotic twins with inflammatory bowel disease. Findings of the study overall: Clonotype sharing was lower in IBD patients than healthy twins, most markedly with disease activity.

J is TRBJ1-1 and V is TRBV5-1. The clonotype was recovered from a human donor with ulcerative colitis or Crohn's disease, or a healthy co-twin of an affected twin (not recorded which). Material for sequencing was blood. CDR3 region: CASSLEAFTEAFF.